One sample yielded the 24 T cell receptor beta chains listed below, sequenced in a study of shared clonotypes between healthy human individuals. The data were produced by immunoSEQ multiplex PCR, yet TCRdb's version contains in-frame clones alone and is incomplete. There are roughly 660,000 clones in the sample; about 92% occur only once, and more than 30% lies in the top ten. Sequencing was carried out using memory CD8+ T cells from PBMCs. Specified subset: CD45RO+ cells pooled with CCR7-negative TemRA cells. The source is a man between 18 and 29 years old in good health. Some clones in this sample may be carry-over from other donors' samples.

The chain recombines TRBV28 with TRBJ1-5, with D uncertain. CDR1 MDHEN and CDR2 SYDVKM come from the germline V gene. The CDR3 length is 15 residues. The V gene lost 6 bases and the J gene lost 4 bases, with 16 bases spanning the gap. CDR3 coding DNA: TGTGCCAGCAGAGTCAGACCTAGTCCTAATCAGCCCCAGCATTTT. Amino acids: CASRVRPSPNQPQHF.

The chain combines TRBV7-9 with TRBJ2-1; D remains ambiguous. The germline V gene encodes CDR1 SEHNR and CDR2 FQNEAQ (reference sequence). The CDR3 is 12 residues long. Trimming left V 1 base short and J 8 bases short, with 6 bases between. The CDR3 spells CASSLGSHEQFF. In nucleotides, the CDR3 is TGTGCCAGCAGCTTAGGCAGCCATGAGCAGTTCTTC. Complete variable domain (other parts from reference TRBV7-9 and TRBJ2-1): DTGVSQNPRHKITKRGQNVTFRCDPISEHNRLYWYRQTLGQGPEFLTYFQNEAQLEKSRLLSDRFSAERPKGSFSTLEIQRTEQGDSAMYLCASSLGSHEQFFGPGTRLTVL.

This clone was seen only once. CDR3 nucleotide sequence: TGTGCCAGCAGTTTCCCTGGGGGTGAGCAGTTCTTC. It specifies CASSFPGGEQFF. The chain is built from TRBV27 and TRBJ2-1, with D perhaps given as TRBD1 or TRBD2 (5 bases each). Trimming stripped 3 bases from V and 9 bases from J, with 9 bases between. This CDR3 region has 12 residues. The V gene's germline CDR1 is MNHEY and CDR2 SMNVEV (reference sequence).

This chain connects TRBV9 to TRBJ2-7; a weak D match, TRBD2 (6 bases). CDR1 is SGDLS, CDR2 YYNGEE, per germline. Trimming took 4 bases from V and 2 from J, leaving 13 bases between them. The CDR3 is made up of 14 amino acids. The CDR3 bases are TGTGCCAGCAGCTTAACGGGACTGGCCTACGAGCAGTACTTC. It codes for CASSLTGLAYEQYF.

The CDR3 sequence: CASSEKVTFYNEQFF. CDR3 nucleotides: TGTGCCAGCAGTGAAAAGGTGACCTTCTACAATGAGCAGTTCTTC. The gene calls are TRBV6-1 and TRBJ2-1; D ambiguous. V was cut by 2 bases and J by 3 bases, with 11 bases left in between. Germline lookup yields CDR1 MNHNS and CDR2 SASEGT. The CDR3 contains 15 residues.

CDR3 sequence: CASSETGRRTDTQYF. CDR3 nucleotides: TGCGCCAGCAGTGAGACGGGGAGGAGGACAGATACGCAGTATTTT. The chain has TRBV10-1 and TRBJ2-3; TRBD2 might be the D (6 bases). The CDR3 covers 15 residues. Trimming removed 2 bases at V and 3 bases at J, with 12 bases between. Looked up from germline, CDR1 is WNHNN and CDR2 is SYGVQD (reference sequence).

CDR3 bases: TGTGCCAGCAGAAACAGGGGATCAACTAATGAAAAACTGTTTTTT. Translation gives CASRNRGSTNEKLFF. The V call is TRBV7-6, the J call TRBJ1-4, with TRBD1 identical over 7 bases. V lost 6 bases and J lost 0; bases outside the gene matches: 4. CDR1 and CDR2 (germline): SGHVS, FNYEAQ. CDR3 size: 15 residues. Based on the CDR3 plus reference TRBV7-6 and TRBJ1-4, the full variable domain is GAGVSQSPRYKVTKRGQDVALRCDPISGHVSLYWYRQALGQGPEFLTYFNYEAQQDKSGLPNDRFSAERPEGSISTLTIQRTEQRDSAMYRCASRNRGSTNEKLFFGSGTQLSVL.

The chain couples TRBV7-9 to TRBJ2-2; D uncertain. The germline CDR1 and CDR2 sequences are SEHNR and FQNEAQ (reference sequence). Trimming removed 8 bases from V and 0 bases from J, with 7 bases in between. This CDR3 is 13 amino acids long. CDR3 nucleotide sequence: TGTGCCAGCGAGACCCCGAACACCGGGGAGCTGTTTTTT. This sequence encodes CASETPNTGELFF.

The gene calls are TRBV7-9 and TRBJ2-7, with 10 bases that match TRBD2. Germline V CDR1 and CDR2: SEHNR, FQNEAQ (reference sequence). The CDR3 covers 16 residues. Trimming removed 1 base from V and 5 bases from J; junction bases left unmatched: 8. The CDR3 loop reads CASSLGFGLAGDEQYF. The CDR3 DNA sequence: TGTGCCAGCAGCTTAGGTTTCGGCCTAGCGGGAGACGAGCAGTACTTC.

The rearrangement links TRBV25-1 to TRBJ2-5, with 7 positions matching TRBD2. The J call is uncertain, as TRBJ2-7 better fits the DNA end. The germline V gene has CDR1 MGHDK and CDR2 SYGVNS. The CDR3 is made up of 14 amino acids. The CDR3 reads CASASLATAYEQYF. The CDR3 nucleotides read TGTGCCAGCGCCTCACTAGCGACCGCCTACGAGCAGTACTTC.

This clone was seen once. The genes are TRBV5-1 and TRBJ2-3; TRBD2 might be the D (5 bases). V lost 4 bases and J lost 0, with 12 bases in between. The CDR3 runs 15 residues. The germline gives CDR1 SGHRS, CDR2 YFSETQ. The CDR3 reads CASSPRAVSTDTQYF. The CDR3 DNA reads TGCGCCAGCAGCCCCAGAGCGGTTAGCACAGATACGCAGTATTTT.

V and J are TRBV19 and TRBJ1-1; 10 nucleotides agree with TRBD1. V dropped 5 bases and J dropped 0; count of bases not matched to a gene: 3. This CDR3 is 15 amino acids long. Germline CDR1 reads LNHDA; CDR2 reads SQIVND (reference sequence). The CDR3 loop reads CASSDDRGLNTEAFF. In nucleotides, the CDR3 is TGTGCCAGTAGTGATGACAGGGGGCTGAACACTGAAGCTTTCTTT.

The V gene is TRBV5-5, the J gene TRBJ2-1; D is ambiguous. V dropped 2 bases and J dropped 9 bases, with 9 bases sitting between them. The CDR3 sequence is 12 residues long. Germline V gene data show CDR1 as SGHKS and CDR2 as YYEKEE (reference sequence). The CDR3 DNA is TGTGCCAGCAGCTTATCTATGAGTGAGCAGTTCTTC. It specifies CASSLSMSEQFF.

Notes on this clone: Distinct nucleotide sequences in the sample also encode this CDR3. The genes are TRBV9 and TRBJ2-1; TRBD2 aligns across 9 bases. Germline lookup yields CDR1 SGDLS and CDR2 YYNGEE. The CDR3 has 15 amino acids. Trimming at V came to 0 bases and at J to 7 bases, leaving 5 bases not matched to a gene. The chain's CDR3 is CASSVALAGGNEQFF. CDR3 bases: TGTGCCAGCAGCGTAGCCCTGGCGGGAGGGAATGAGCAGTTCTTC.

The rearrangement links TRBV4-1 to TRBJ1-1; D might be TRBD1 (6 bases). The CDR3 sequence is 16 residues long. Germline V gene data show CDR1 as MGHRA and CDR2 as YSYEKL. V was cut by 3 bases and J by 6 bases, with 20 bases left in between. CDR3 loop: CASSQSRGGLISEAFF. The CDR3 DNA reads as TGCGCCAGCAGCCAGAGTAGGGGGGGCTTGATATCTGAAGCTTTCTTT.

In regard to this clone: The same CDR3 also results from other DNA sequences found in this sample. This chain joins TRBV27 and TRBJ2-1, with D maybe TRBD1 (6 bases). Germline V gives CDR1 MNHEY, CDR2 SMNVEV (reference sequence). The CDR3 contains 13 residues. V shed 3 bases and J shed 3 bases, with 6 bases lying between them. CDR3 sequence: CASSLDSYNEQFF. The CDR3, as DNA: TGTGCCAGCAGTTTGGACAGCTACAATGAGCAGTTCTTC.

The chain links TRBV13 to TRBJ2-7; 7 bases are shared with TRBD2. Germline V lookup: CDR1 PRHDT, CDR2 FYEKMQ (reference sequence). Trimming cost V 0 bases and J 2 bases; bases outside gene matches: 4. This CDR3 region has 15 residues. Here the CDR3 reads CASSLGRDYPYEQYF. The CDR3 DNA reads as TGTGCCAGCAGCTTAGGGCGGGACTACCCCTACGAGCAGTACTTC.

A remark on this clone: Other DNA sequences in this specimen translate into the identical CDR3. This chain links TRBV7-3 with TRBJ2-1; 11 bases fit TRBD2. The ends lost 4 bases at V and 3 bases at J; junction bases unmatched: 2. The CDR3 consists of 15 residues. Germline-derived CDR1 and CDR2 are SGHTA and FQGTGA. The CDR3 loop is CASSSLAGGYNEQFF. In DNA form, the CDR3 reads TGTGCCAGCAGCTCTCTAGCGGGAGGCTACAATGAGCAGTTCTTC. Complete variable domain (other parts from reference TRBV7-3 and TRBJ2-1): GAGVSQTPSNKVTEKGKYVELRCDPISGHTALYWYRQSLGQGPEFLIYFQGTGAADDSGLPNDRFFAVRPEGSVSTLKIQRTERGDSAVYLCASSSLAGGYNEQFFGPGTRLTVL.

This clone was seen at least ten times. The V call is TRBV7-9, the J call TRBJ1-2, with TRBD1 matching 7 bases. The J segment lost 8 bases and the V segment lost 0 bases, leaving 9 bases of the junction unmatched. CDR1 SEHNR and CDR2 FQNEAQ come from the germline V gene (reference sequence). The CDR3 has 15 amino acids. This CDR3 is CASSLAQGGRLGYTF. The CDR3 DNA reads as TGTGCCAGCAGCTTAGCCCAGGGGGGGAGACTCGGCTACACCTTC.

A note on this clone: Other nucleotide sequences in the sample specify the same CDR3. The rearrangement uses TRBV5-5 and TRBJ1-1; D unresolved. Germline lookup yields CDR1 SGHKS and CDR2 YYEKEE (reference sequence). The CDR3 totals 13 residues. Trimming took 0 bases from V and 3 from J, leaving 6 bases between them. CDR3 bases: TGTGCCAGCAGCTTGGGTCTTTACACTGAAGCTTTCTTT. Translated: CASSLGLYTEAFF.

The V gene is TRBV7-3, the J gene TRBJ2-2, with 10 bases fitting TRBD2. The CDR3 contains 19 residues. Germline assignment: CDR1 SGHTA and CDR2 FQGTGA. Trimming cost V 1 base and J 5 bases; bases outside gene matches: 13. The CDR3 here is CASSLISGLAGVFTGELFF. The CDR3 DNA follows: TGTGCCAGCAGCTTAATTTCGGGGCTAGCGGGAGTTTTTACCGGGGAGCTGTTTTTT.

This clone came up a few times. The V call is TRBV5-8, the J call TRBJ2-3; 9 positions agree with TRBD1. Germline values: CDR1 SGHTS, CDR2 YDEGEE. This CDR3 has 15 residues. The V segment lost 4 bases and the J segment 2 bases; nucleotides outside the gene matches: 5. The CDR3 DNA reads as TGTGCCAGCAGCACAGGGACAGGGAACACAGATACGCAGTATTTT. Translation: CASSTGTGNTDTQYF.

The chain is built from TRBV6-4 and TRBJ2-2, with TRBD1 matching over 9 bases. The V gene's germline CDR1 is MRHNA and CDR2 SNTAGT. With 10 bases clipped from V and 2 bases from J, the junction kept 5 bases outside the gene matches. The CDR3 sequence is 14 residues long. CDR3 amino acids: CATRTGANTGELFF. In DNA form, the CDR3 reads TGTGCCACCCGGACAGGGGCCAACACCGGGGAGCTGTTTTTT.

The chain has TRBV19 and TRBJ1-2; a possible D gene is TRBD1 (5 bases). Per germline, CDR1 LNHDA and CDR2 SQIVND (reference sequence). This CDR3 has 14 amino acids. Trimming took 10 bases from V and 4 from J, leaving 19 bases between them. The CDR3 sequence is CATARAGLAYGYTF. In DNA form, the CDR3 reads TGTGCCACTGCCAGGGCAGGGTTGGCCTATGGCTACACCTTC. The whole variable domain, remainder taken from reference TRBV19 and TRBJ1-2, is DGGITQSPKYLFRKEGQNVTLSCEQNLNHDAMYWYRQDPGQGLRLIYYSQIVNDFQKGDIAEGYSVSREKKESFPLTVTSAQKNPTAFYLCATARAGLAYGYTFGSGTRLTVV.